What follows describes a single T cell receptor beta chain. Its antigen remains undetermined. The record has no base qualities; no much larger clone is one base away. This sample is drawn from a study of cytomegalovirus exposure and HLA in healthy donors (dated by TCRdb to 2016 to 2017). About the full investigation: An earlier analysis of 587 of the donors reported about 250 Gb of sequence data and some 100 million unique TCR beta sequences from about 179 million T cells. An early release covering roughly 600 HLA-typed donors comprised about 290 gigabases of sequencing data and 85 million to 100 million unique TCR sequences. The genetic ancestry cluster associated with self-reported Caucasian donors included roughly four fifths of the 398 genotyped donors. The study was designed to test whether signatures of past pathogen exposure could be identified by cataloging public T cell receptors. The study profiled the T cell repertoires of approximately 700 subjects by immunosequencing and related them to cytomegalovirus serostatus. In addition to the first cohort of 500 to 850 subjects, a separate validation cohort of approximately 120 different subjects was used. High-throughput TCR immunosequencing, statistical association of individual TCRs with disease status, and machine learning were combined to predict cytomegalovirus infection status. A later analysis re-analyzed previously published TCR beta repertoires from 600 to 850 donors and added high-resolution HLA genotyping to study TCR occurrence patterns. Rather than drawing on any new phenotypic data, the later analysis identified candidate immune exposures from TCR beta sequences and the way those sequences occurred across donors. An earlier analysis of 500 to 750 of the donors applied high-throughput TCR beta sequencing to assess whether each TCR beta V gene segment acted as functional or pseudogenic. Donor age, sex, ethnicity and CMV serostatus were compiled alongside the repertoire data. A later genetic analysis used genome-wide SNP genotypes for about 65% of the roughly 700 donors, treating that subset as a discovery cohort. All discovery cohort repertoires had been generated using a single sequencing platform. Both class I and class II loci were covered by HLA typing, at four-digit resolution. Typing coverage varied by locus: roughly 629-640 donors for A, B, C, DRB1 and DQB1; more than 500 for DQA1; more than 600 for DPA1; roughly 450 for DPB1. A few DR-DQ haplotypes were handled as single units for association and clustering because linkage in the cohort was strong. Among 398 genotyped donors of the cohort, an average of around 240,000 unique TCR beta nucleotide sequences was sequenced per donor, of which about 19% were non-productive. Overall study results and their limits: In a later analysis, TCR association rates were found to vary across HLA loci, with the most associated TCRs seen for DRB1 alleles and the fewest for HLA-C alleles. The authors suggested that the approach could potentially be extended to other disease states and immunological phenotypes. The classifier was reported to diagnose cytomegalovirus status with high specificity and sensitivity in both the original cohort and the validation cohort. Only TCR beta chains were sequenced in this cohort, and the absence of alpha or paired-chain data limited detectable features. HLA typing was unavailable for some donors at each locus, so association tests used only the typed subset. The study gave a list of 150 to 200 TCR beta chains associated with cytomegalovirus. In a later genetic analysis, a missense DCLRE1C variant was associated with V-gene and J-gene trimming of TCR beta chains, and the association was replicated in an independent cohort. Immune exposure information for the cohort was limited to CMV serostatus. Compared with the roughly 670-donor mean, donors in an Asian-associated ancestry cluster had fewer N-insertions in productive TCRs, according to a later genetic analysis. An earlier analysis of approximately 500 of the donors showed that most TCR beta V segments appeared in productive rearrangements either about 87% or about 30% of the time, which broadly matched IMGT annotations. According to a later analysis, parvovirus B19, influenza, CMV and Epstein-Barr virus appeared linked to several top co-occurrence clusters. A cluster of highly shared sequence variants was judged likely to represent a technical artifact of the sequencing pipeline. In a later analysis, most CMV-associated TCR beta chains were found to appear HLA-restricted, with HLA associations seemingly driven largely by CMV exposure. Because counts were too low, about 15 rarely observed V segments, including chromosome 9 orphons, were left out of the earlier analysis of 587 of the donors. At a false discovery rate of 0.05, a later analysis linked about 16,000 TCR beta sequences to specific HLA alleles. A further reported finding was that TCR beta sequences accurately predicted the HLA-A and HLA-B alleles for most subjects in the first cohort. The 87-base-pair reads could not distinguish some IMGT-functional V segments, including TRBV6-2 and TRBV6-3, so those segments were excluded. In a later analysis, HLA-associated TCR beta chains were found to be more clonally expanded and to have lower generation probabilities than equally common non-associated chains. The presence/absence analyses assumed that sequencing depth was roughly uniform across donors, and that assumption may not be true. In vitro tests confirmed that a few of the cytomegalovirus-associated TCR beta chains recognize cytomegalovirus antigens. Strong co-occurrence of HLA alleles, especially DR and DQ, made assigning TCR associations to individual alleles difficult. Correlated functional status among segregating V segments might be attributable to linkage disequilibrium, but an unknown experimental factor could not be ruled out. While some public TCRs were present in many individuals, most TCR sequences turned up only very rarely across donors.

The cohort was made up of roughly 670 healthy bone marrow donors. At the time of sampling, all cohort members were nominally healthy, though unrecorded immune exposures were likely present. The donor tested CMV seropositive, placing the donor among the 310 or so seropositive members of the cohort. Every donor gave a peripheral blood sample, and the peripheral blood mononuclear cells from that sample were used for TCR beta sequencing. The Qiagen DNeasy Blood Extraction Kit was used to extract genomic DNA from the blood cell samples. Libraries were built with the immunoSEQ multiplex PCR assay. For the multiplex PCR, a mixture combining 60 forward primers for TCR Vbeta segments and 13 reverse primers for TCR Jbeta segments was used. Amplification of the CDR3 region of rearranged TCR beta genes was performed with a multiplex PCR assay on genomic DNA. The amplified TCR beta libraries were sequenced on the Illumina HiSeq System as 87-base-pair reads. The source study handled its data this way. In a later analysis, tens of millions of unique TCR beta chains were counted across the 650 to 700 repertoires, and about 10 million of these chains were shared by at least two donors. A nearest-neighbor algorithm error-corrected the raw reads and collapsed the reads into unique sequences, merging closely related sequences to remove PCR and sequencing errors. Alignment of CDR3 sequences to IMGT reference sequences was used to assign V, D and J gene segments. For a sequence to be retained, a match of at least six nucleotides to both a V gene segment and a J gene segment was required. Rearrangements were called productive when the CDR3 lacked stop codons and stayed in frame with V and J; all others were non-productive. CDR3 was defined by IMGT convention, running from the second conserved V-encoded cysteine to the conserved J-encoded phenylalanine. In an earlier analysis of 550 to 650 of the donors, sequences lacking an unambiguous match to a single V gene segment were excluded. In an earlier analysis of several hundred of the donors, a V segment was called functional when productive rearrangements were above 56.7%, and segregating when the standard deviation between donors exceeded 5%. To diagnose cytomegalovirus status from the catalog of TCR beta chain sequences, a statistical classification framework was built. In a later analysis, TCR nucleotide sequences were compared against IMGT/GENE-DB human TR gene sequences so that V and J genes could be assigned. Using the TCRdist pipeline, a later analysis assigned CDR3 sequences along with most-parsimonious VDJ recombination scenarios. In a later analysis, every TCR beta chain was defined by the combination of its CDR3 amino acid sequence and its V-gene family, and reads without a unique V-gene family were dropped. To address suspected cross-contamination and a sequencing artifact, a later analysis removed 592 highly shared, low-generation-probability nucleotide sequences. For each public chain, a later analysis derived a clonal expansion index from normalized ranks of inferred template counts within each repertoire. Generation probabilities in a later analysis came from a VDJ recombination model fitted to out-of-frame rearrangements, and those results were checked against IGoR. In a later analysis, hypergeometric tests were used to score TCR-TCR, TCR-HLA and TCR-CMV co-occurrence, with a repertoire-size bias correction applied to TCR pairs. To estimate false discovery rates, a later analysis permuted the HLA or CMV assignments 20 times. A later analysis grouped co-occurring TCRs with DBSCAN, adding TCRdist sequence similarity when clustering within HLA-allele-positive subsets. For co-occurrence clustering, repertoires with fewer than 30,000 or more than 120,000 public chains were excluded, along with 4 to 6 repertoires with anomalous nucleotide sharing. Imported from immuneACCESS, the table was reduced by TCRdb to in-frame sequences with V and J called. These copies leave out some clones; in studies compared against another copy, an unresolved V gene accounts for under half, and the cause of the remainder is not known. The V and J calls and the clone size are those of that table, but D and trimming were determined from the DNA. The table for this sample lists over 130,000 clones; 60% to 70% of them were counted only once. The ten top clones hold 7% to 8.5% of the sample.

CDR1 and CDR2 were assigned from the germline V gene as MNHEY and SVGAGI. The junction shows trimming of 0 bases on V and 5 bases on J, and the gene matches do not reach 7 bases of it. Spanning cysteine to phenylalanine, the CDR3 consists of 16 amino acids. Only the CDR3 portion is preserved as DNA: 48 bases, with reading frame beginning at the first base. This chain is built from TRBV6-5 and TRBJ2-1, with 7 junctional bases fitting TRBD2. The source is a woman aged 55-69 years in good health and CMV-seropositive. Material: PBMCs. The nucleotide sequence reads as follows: TGTGCCAGCAGTTACTCAGGGACTATACATCACAATGAGCAGTTCTTC. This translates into CASSYSGTIHHNEQFF.